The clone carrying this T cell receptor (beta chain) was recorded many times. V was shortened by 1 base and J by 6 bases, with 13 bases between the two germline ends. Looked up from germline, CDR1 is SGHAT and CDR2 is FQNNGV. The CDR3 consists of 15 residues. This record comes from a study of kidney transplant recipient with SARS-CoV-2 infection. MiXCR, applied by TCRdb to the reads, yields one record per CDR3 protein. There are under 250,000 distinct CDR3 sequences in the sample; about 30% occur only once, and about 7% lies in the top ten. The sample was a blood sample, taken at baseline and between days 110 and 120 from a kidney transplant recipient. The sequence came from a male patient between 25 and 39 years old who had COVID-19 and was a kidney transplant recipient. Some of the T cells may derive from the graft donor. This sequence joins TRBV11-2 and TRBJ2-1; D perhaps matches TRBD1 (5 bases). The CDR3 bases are TGTGCCAGCAGCTTAGCCGTAGGACACGGCAATGAGCAGTTCTTC. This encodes CASSLAVGHGNEQFF.